Below are 10 T cell receptor beta chains sequenced from a single sample in a study of blood T cell repertoires in COVID-19. Repertoires were generated with immunoSEQ multiplex PCR, while TCRdb's copy carries only in-frame clones and drops some. Among fewer than 200,000 clones listed, around 79% were seen once. The sample consisted of PBMCs or T cells enriched from blood (not recorded which). These receptors all stem from a woman in her 70s in a cohort exposed to, infected with or recovered from COVID-19 (not recorded which).

This clone was picked up one time. The CDR3 coding sequence is TGTGCCAGCAGTTTACGGGGGGGCAGCGGGAGCGGGGCCTACGAGCAGTACTTC. It translates to CASSLRGGSGSGAYEQYF. The V and J genes are TRBV28 and TRBJ2-7; 8 bases are a match to TRBD2. CDR1 and CDR2 from the germline V gene are MDHEN and SYDVKM. This CDR3 spans 18 amino acids. Trimming cost V 2 bases and J 2 bases; bases outside gene matches: 14.

The chain has TRBV28 and TRBJ2-1; 8 positions agree with TRBD1. The V segment lost 4 bases and the J segment 12 bases; nucleotides outside the gene matches: 11. CDR3 length: 14 residues. Germline V gene data show CDR1 as MDHEN and CDR2 as SYDVKM. CDR3 DNA sequence: TGTGCCAGCAGTTCCATTCGAGACGGGACAGGGCAGTTCTTC. Its protein product is CASSSIRDGTGQFF.

CDR3 residues: CASSLGLANHEQYF. The CDR3 DNA sequence: TGTGCCAGCAGCTTAGGACTAGCTAACCACGAGCAGTACTTC. The chain has TRBV11-2 and TRBJ2-7, with 7 bases fitting TRBD2. Germline CDR1 and CDR2: SGHAT and FQNNGV. This CDR3 region has 14 residues. Trimming cost V 1 base and J 5 bases; bases outside gene matches: 5.

The V gene is TRBV14, the J gene TRBJ1-2; a weak D match, TRBD1 (6 bases). Looked up from germline, CDR1 is SGHDN and CDR2 is FVKESK. The CDR3 loop spans 18 amino acids. Trimming shortened V by 0 bases and J by 1 base, and 18 bases separated the two germline ends. The CDR3 DNA is TGTGCCAGCAGCCAAGACGGGACAAGAAGGTTTATTAACTATGGCTACACCTTC. Its protein product is CASSQDGTRRFINYGYTF.

The genes are TRBV12-5 and TRBJ2-7, with 9 bases fitting TRBD2. This CDR3 contains 23 residues. Trimming removed 0 bases from V and 2 bases from J; junction bases left unmatched: 26. Per germline, CDR1 LGHNT and CDR2 FRNRAP. CDR3 sequence reads: CASGLVLDAMVGAGGDSPYEQYF. Here the CDR3 DNA reads TGTGCTAGTGGTTTGGTACTCGACGCAATGGTTGGAGCGGGAGGCGACTCCCCCTACGAGCAGTACTTC.

The chain's CDR3 is CSASPGTSGRASSYNEQFF. CDR3 nucleotide sequence: TGCAGTGCTAGTCCCGGGACTAGCGGGAGGGCTTCCTCCTACAATGAGCAGTTCTTC. J is TRBJ2-1 and V is TRBV20-1, with TRBD2 matching over 16 bases. This CDR3 contains 19 residues. The trim removed 3 bases at V and 0 bases at J, leaving 8 bases unmatched. The germline gives CDR1 DFQATT, CDR2 SNEGSKA (reference sequence).

This clone was seen a single time. The J gene is TRBJ1-5, the V gene TRBV7-2, with 8 bases fitting TRBD1. The CDR3 consists of 13 residues. Germline V gene data show CDR1 as SGHTA and CDR2 as FQGNSA. Losses at the gene ends were 5 bases for V and 7 bases for J; bases not matched to a gene: 4. The DNA for the CDR3 is TGTGCCAGCAGCGGACAGGGAGGCCAGCCCCAGCATTTT. Residues: CASSGQGGQPQHF.

This clone was recorded only once. V gene TRBV2 combines with J gene TRBJ1-2; D is perhaps TRBD1 (5 bases). CDR3 length equals 14 residues. V gave up 8 bases and J gave up 7 bases, with 20 bases separating them. Germline V CDR1 and CDR2: SNHLY, FYNNEI. Here the CDR3 reads CASGFGGSHVGYTF. The DNA of the CDR3 is TGTGCCAGCGGTTTCGGGGGGAGCCATGTTGGCTACACCTTC.

CDR3 amino acids: CASSVDRGTQPQHF. The CDR3 nucleotides read TGCGCCAGCAGCGTCGACAGGGGGACTCAGCCCCAGCATTTT. This chain connects TRBV5-1 to TRBJ1-5; 9 positions agree with TRBD1. This CDR3 is 14 amino acids long. The V gene's germline CDR1 is SGHRS and CDR2 YFSETQ. The V segment lost 4 bases and the J segment 6 bases; nucleotides outside the gene matches: 5.

The chain recombines TRBV19 with TRBJ2-7, with D possibly matching TRBD1 (6 bases). The length of the CDR3 is 16 residues. The germline gives CDR1 LNHDA, CDR2 SQIVND (reference sequence). V lost 5 bases and J lost 0, with 17 bases in between. The CDR3 spells CASSEVRGSRSYEQYF. The CDR3 nucleotides read TGTGCCAGTAGTGAGGTCAGGGGTTCTCGCTCCTACGAGCAGTACTTC.